This TCR beta chain was sequenced during a study of T cell responses to AZD1222 COVID-19 vaccine (dated by TCRdb to about 2021). Looking at the study overall: Because spike-specific TCR depth and breadth did not differ between the two schedules, AZD1222 recipients who got a second dose at roughly 4 weeks were pooled with those who got a second dose at roughly 12 weeks. TCR sequencing covered about 230 trial participants: about 210 given two doses of AZD1222 and 26 given two doses of MenACWY control vaccine. Trial participants were enrolled into age subgroups of 18-55, 56-69 and 70-plus years, which contained around 140, 26 and 57 TCR-sequenced participants, respectively.

The label giving this sample's time point can be read as: baseline before first vaccination. Vaccinee samples were obtained from the UK trials COV001 and COV002, which included a single-blind randomized controlled phase 2/3 trial of AZD1222 (ChAdOx1 nCoV-19) in healthy adults. For TCRbeta chain sequencing, PBMC samples from trial participants were taken at day 0 and at day 28 after the second dose. In the case of this clone: Its antigen remains undetermined. Nothing much larger sits one base from this clone, and base qualities are not available.

The research as a whole found: Only five to seven AZD1222 recipients were SARS-CoV-2 seropositive at baseline, limiting conclusions about previously exposed vaccinees. Participants were mostly white British, with more females than males. The authors suggested clonal diversity may have been underestimated. Spike-specific TCR breadth and depth rose significantly after two AZD1222 doses compared with day 0 and with MenACWY recipients. The 56-69-year group was small, and its depth increase did not reach significance, likely because of low power. Because no day 14 peak-response samples were available, repertoires were characterized only after the peak T cell response. Vaccine-associated CD4 TCRs spanned the whole spike protein, with dominant responses in regions 160-218 and 743-854. Reportedly, almost half of the unique spike-specific TCRs recognized epitopes lying outside the regions that are mutated in the B.1.351 and B.1.1.7 variants.

V and J lose 0 bases and 3 bases, and a span of 4 bases separates them. The CDR3 covers 13 residues, taking in both the cysteine and the phenylalanine. Of all the DNA, just the CDR3 is kept, 39 bases in frame from base 1. From a lookup of the germline V gene, CDR1 and CDR2 are SGHRS and YFSETQ. The CDR3 regions of human TCRbeta chains were analyzed by immunosequencing. The paper's processing steps were these. Repertoire TCRs were checked for matches against a reference library of SARS-CoV-2-specific TCRs that had been generated using the MIRA antigen-specificity platform. Breadth was defined as the fraction of unique TCRs that were SARS-CoV-2-associated, and depth was defined as the fraction of total T cells that were SARS-CoV-2-associated. Using the MIRA data, each spike-specific TCR was mapped to the spike region that the TCR reacts to and placed in a CD4 or CD8 class. Log10-transformed breadth and depth values were compared by one-way ANOVA with Sidak's multiple comparisons tests. TCRdb limited this immuneACCESS table to in-frame rearrangements with V and J called. A share of clones is missing; checked studies link under half to unresolved V genes, and the rest is unexplained. That table gives V, J and clone size, and the DNA gave D and trimming. This sample comprises roughly 100,000 clones, roughly 88% of them detected only once. Roughly 5.1% of the sample goes to the ten largest clones.

This TCR was sampled from an adult in good health. The sample in question was peripheral blood, obtained on day 0 of AZD1222 vaccination. Recombination linked TRBV5-1 to TRBJ1-3; no D segment can be confidently identified. CDR3 reads: CASSLVGGNTIYF. The DNA sequence follows: TGCGCCAGCAGCTTGGTTGGTGGAAACACCATATATTTT.